Presented here are 18 T cell receptor beta chains from one specimen sequenced in a study of response to subunit inactivated influenza vaccine. TCRdb independently ran MiXCR on the RT-PCR reads; one entry per CDR3 protein. The sample records about 700,000 distinct CDR3 sequences, approximately 13% being singletons. Sequencing used PBMCs from blood, obtained around two weeks before vaccination. These receptor sequences come from a man aged 50 to 59 who received an inactivated influenza vaccine.

The chain carries TRBV29-1 and TRBJ2-5; 14 bases match TRBD2. Germline loops: CDR1 SQVTM, CDR2 ANQGSEA. CDR3 size: 15 residues. V dropped 6 bases and J dropped 9; count of bases not matched to a gene: 12. CDR3 loop: CSVADGTSGRGPQYF. DNA of the CDR3: TGCAGCGTCGCCGACGGGACTAGCGGGAGAGGCCCCCAGTACTTC.

Only a few counts were recorded for this clonotype. This chain connects TRBV6-5 to TRBJ2-7; TRBD2 might be the D (6 bases). CDR3 length: 15 residues. V shed 3 bases and J shed 1 base, with 13 bases lying between them. Germline V CDR1 and CDR2: MNHEY, SVGAGI. CDR3 residues: CASSYFARGSYEQYF. Here the CDR3 DNA reads TGTGCCAGCAGTTATTTCGCGCGGGGATCCTACGAGCAGTACTTC.

The rearrangement links TRBV24-1 to TRBJ2-4; D remains unclear. This CDR3 is 16 amino acids long. The V gene's germline CDR1 is KGHDR and CDR2 SFDVKD. With 4 bases removed from V and 0 bases from J, the gap between germline ends came to 12 bases. The chain's CDR3 is CATSDSDQLAKNIQYF. CDR3 bases: TGTGCCACCAGTGACTCCGACCAGTTAGCCAAAAACATTCAGTACTTC.

The chain uses TRBV30 and TRBJ2-7, with 8 bases lining up with TRBD1. CDR3 size: 13 residues. The ends lost 4 bases at V and 2 bases at J; junction bases unmatched: 4. Germline V gene data show CDR1 as GTSNPN and CDR2 as SVGIG (reference sequence). CDR3 bases: TGTGCCTGGAACAGGGGGATCACCTACGAGCAGTACTTC. Its translation is CAWNRGITYEQYF.

This clonotype has only a few counts. This rearrangement joins TRBV14 to TRBJ2-5, with D possibly matching TRBD1 (5 bases). The V end was cut by 1 base, the J end by 5 bases, with 17 bases between. The CDR3 length is 16 residues. Germline V gene data show CDR1 as SGHDN and CDR2 as FVKESK. The CDR3: CASSQGGRAKLETQYF. The CDR3 DNA reads as TGTGCCAGCAGCCAAGGAGGCAGGGCAAAGTTGGAGACCCAGTACTTC.

The rearrangement joins TRBV6-6 to TRBJ2-1; D is uncertain. The CDR3 covers 13 residues. Trimming cost V 2 bases and J 8 bases, with 10 bases left between them. Germline values: CDR1 MNHNY, CDR2 SVGAGI (reference sequence). As DNA, the CDR3 is TGTGCCAGCAGTTACAAAAAGCCGGATGAGCAGTTCTTC. Encoded protein: CASSYKKPDEQFF.

Details on this clonotype: This clone may be a read error of a much larger clone one base away. The chain combines TRBV11-2 with TRBJ2-7, with D unclear. CDR1 and CDR2 from the germline V gene are SGHAT and FQNNGV. This CDR3 comprises 12 residues. CDR3 amino acids: CASSSYLYERYF. The CDR3 region has the DNA TGTGCCAGCAGCTCCTACCTTTACGAGCGGTACTTC.

The rearrangement links TRBV7-6 to TRBJ2-5; no definite D call. The CDR3 is made up of 15 amino acids. V lost 0 bases and J 2 bases, leaving 10 bases between the germline ends. The germline CDR1 and CDR2 sequences are SGHVS and FNYEAQ. The CDR3 region has the DNA TGTGCCAGCAGCTTAGCGGTAGGCTCACAAGAGACCCAGTACTTC. As protein: CASSLAVGSQETQYF.

In nucleotides, the CDR3 is TGTGCCATCAGTGAGTCGTGGACTAGCACAGATACGCAGTATTTT. Translation gives CAISESWTSTDTQYF. This chain connects TRBV10-3 to TRBJ2-3, with D possibly matching TRBD2 (5 bases). This CDR3 region has 15 residues. Germline loops: CDR1 ENHRY, CDR2 SYGVKD. V lost 0 bases to trimming and J lost 0 bases, with 7 bases between them.

This clonotype has a handful of counts. The rearrangement uses TRBV7-2 and TRBJ1-4; perhaps TRBD1 as D (6 bases). The germline V and J ends were trimmed by 3 bases and 10 bases, with 15 bases remaining between them. The germline CDR1 and CDR2 sequences are SGHTA and FQGNSA. This CDR3 is 14 amino acids long. In DNA, the CDR3 is TGTGCCAGCAGCTTGACAGGAGCCATAGGAAAACTGTTTTTT. It is translated as CASSLTGAIGKLFF.

V usage is TRBV3-1 and J usage is TRBJ2-5, with TRBD1 identical over 8 bases. The V and J ends lost 6 bases and 4 bases, in that order; junction bases with no gene match: 16. In germline, CDR1 is LGHDT, CDR2 YNNKEL (reference sequence). The CDR3 loop spans 17 amino acids. CDR3 protein: CASSRRDRYYSGETQYF. The CDR3 nucleotides are TGTGCCAGCAGTCGTAGGGACAGGTATTATTCCGGAGAGACCCAGTACTTC.

This clonotype came up a few times. The rearrangement uses TRBV19 and TRBJ2-2; tentatively, D is TRBD2 (6 bases). Trimming removed 7 bases from V and 5 bases from J, with 17 bases in between. Germline V lookup: CDR1 LNHDA, CDR2 SQIVND (reference sequence). CDR3 length: 15 residues. The CDR3 DNA reads as TGTGCCAGTATCCGGGGGTCCCGGGGGACCGGGGAGCTGTTTTTT. It encodes CASIRGSRGTGELFF.

The gene calls are TRBV30 and TRBJ2-7; tentatively, D is TRBD2 (5 bases). Trimming took 1 base from V and 2 from J, leaving 6 bases between them. This CDR3 spans 12 amino acids. In germline, CDR1 is GTSNPN, CDR2 SVGIG (reference sequence). CDR3 sequence reads: CAWSGAAYEQYF. For the CDR3, the DNA is TGTGCCTGGAGTGGAGCGGCCTACGAGCAGTACTTC.

In this sample, this clonotype turned up many times. This chain links TRBV12-3 or TRBV12-4 with TRBJ2-4; the match to TRBD1 covers 7 bases. V lost 4 bases, J lost 2 bases, and 2 bases stayed unmatched. The CDR3 covers 14 residues. CDR3 in amino acids: CASSSGQTKNIQYF. The CDR3 nucleotides are TGTGCCAGCAGTTCGGGACAGACCAAAAACATTCAGTACTTC.

This clonotype appeared a few times. A much larger clone lies one base from this, so it may be a read error. The rearrangement uses TRBV6-5 and TRBJ2-3; no clear D gene. This CDR3 comprises 13 residues. The germline CDR1 and CDR2 sequences are MNHEY and SVGAGI. The V end was cut by 2 bases, the J end by 2 bases, with 5 bases between. As DNA, the CDR3 is TGTGCCAGCAGTTACGGGAACACAGATACGCAGTATTTT. Translated: CASSYGNTDTQYF.

This clonotype was found many times. The chain joins TRBV9 to TRBJ2-3; 7 bases are shared with TRBD1. Trimming cost V 2 bases and J 4 bases; bases outside gene matches: 4. The CDR3 loop spans 14 amino acids. Germline V lookup: CDR1 SGDLS, CDR2 YYNGEE. The CDR3 sequence: CASSVTGSPDTQYF. DNA of the CDR3: TGTGCCAGCAGCGTGACAGGGAGCCCAGATACGCAGTATTTT.

The chain is built from TRBV6-2 or TRBV6-3 and TRBJ2-2; D is ambiguous. There are 15 residues in the CDR3. Germline values: CDR1 MNHEY, CDR2 SVGEGT. The V and J ends lost 4 bases and 5 bases respectively, with 14 bases between them. The CDR3 DNA follows: TGTGCCAGCAGTTCCCGTTCCGCTCGAACCGGGGAGCTGTTTTTT. Translation: CASSSRSARTGELFF.

This clonotype was found many times. The gene calls are TRBV4-2 and TRBJ1-1; D possibly corresponds to TRBD1 (5 bases). The CDR3 runs to 14 residues. Germline-derived CDR1 and CDR2 are LGHNA and YNFKEQ. V was clipped by 0 bases and J by 6 bases, with 11 bases between them. The CDR3 nucleotides read TGTGCCAGCAGCCAAGACAGGGAAACGGCTGAAGCTTTCTTT. Translated: CASSQDRETAEAFF.